This T cell receptor beta chain was sequenced during a study of STAT5B mutations in CD4+ large granular lymphocyte leukemia. Libraries were prepared by immunoSEQ multiplex PCR; TCRdb keeps only in-frame clonotypes and omits some of them. The sample holds roughly 29,000 clones; 70% to 75% are singletons and the top ten take approximately 3%. The sequence derives from a human donor in good health. The sequenced sample was CD4+ T cells from blood buffy coats.

In DNA, the CDR3 is TGCGCCAGCAGCTTGGGAATAGCGGGAAGCGAGCAGTACTTC. This encodes CASSLGIAGSEQYF. The rearrangement uses TRBV5-1 and TRBJ2-7; 8 positions match TRBD2. With V trimmed by 0 bases and J by 6 bases, 5 bases remained unmatched. This CDR3 is built from 14 residues. Per germline, CDR1 SGHRS and CDR2 YFSETQ. The full variable domain, completed using reference TRBV5-1 and TRBJ2-7, is KAGVTQTPRYLIKTRGQQVTLSCSPISGHRSVSWYQQTPGQGLQFLFEYFSETQRNKGNFPGRFSGRQFSNSRSEMNVSTLELGDSALYLCASSLGIAGSEQYFGPGTRLTVT.